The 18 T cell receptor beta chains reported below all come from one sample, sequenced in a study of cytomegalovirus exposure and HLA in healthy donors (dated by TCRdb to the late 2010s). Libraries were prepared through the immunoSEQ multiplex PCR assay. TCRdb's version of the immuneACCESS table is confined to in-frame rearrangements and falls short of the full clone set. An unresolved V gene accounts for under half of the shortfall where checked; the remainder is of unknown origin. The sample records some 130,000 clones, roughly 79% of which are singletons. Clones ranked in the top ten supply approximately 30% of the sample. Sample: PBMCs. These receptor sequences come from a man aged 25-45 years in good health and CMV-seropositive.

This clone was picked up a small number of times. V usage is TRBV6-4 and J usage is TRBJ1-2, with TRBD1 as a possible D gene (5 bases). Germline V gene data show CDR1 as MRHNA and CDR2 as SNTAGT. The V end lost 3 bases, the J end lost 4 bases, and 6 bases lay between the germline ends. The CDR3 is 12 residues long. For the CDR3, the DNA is TGTGCCAGCAGTGAGCAGGGCTATGGCTACACCTTC. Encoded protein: CASSEQGYGYTF.

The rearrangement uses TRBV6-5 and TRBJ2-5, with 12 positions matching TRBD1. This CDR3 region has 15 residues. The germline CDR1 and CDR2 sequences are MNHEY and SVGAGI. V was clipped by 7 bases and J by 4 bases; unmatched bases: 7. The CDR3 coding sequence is TGTGCCAGCAACGGGGACAGGGGGCTTCGAGAGACCCAGTACTTC. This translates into CASNGDRGLRETQYF.

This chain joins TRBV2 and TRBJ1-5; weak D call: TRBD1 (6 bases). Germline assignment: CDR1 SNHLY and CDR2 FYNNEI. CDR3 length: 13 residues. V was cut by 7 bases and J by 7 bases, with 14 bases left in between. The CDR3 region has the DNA TGTGCCAGCAATCTGGGCAGGGGACAGCCCCAGCATTTT. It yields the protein CASNLGRGQPQHF.

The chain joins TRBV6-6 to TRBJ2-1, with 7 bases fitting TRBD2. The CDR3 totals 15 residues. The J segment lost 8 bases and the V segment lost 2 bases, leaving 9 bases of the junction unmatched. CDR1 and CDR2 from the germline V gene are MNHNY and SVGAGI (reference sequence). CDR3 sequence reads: CASSYEGGALDEQFF. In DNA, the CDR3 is TGTGCCAGCAGTTACGAGGGAGGGGCTTTAGATGAGCAGTTCTTC.

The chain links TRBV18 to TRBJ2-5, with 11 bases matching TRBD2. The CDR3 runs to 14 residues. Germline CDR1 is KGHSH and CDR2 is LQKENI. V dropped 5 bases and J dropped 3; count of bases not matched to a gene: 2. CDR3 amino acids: CASSKTSGEETQYF. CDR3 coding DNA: TGTGCCAGCTCAAAGACTAGCGGGGAAGAGACCCAGTACTTC.

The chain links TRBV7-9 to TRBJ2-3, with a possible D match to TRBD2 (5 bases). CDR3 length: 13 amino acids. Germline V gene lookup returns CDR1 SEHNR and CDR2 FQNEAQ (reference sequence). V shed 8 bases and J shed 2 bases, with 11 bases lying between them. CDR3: CASGSGSTDTQYF. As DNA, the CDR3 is TGTGCCAGCGGGAGCGGTTCCACAGATACGCAGTATTTT.

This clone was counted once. The CDR3 DNA is TGTGCCAGCAGCGTAGCTCAGGGGGCGAGCACTGAAGCTTTCTTT. Amino acids: CASSVAQGASTEAFF. V gene TRBV9 combines with J gene TRBJ1-1; 8 nucleotides line up with TRBD1. J lost 4 bases, V lost 0 bases, and 5 bases had no gene match. The CDR3 has 15 residues. Germline V gives CDR1 SGDLS, CDR2 YYNGEE.

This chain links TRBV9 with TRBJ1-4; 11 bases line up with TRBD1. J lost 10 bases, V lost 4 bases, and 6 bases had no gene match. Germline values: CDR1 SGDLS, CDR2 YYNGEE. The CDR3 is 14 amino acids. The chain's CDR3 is CASSPGQGVRKLFF. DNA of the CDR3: TGTGCCAGCAGCCCGGGACAGGGGGTCCGAAAACTGTTTTTT.

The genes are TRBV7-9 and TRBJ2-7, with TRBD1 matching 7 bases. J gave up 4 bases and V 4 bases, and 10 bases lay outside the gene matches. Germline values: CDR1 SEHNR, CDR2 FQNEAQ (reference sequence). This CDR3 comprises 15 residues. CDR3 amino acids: CASSSLDRAEYEQYF. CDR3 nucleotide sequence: TGTGCCAGCAGCTCCCTAGACAGGGCGGAGTACGAGCAGTACTTC.

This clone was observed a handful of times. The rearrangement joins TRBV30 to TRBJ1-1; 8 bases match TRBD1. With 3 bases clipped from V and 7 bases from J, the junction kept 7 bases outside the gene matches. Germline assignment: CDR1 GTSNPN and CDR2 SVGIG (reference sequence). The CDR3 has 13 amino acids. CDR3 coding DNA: TGTGCCTGGAGAATAGACAGGGGCTTTGAAGCTTTCTTT. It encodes CAWRIDRGFEAFF.

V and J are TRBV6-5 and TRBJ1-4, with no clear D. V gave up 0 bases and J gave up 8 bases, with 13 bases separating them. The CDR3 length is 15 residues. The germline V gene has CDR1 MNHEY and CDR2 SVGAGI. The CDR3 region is CASSYSFNGGEKLFF. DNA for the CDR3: TGTGCCAGCAGTTACTCATTCAATGGAGGCGAAAAACTGTTTTTT.

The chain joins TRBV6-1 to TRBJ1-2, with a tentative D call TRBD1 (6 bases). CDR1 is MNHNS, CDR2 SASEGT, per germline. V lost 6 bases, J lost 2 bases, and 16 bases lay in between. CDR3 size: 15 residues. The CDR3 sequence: CASSPGRTANYGYTF. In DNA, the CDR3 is TGTGCCAGCAGCCCCGGAAGGACAGCCAACTATGGCTACACCTTC.

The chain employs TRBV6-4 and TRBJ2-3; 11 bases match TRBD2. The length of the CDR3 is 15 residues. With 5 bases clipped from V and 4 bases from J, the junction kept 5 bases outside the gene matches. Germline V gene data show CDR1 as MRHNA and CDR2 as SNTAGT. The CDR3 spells CASSKLAGEADTQYF. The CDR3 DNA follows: TGTGCCAGCAGTAAACTAGCGGGGGAAGCAGATACGCAGTATTTT.

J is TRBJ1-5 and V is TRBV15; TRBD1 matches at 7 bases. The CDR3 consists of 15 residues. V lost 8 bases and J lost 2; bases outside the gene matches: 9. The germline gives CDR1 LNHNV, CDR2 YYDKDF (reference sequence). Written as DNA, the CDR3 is TGTGCCACCCTTCCGGGACAGCGTGGCAATCAGCCCCAGCATTTT. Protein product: CATLPGQRGNQPQHF.

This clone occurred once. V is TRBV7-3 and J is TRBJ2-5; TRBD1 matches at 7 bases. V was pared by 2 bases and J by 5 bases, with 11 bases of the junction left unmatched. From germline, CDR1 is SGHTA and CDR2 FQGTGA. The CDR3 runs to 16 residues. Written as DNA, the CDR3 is TGTGCCAGCAGCTTAGGCGTCGACAGGGAATTGGAGACCCAGTACTTC. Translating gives CASSLGVDRELETQYF.

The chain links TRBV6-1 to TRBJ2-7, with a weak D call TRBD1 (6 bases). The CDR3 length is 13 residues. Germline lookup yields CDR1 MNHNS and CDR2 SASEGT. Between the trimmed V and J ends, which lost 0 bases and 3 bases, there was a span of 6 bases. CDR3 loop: CASSEAGHYEQYF. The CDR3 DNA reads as TGTGCCAGCAGTGAAGCGGGACACTACGAGCAGTACTTC.

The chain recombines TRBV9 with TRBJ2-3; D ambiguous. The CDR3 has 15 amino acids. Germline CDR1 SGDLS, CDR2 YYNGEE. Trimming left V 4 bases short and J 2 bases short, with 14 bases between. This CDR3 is CASSPFDSITDTQYF. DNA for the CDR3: TGTGCCAGCAGCCCTTTCGACTCGATCACAGATACGCAGTATTTT. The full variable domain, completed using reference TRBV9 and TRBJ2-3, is DSGVTQTPKHLITATGQRVTLRCSPRSGDLSVYWYQQSLDQGLQFLIQYYNGEERAKGNILERFSAQQFPDLHSELNLSSLELGDSALYFCASSPFDSITDTQYFGPGTRLTVL.

CDR3 amino acids: CASSSGQNTEAFF. The CDR3 DNA follows: TGTGCCAGCAGCTCGGGACAGAACACTGAAGCTTTCTTT. The J gene is TRBJ1-1, the V gene TRBV6-6; tentatively, D is TRBD1 (6 bases). Germline CDR1 MNHNY, CDR2 SVGAGI (reference sequence). This CDR3 region has 13 residues. The V gene lost 6 bases and the J gene lost 1 base, with 9 bases spanning the gap.